Given below is one T cell receptor (beta chain) in context. Clones were sequenced by immunoSEQ multiplex PCR, and TCRdb holds only the in-frame ones, with some missing. The table lists 500,000 to 550,000 clones, approximately 80% of them singletons. The sample originates from a study of shared T cell receptors in the human thymus. The CDR3 spans 15 residues. Germline loops: CDR1 LNHNV, CDR2 YYDKDF (reference sequence). V lost 0 bases to trimming and J lost 3 bases; unmatched junction nucleotides: 3. The same data also went into a second study, on human thymus T cells.

This TCR was recovered from a boy in the first two years of life with a congenital heart defect. Sequenced: thymocytes. The chain couples TRBV15 to TRBJ1-1, with 8 nucleotides matching TRBD1. CDR3 sequence (DNA): TGTGCCACCAGCAGAGAGACAGGGGAGGACACTGAAGCTTTCTTT. As protein: CATSRETGEDTEAFF.